This T cell receptor (beta chain) is from a study of blood T cell repertoires in COVID-19. The CDR3 consists of 13 residues. Germline-derived CDR1 and CDR2 are MNHEY and SVGEGT. The V end lost 4 bases, the J end lost 7 bases, and 13 bases lay between the germline ends. As handled by the study authors: Amplification of reference gene primers provided the estimated nucleated cell counts. Generated by immunoSEQ multiplex PCR, the TCRdb table keeps only in-frame clones and is missing some. The D gene and trimming were derived from the DNA, and the V and J assignments and clone size from that table. The sample includes hundreds of thousands of clones, more than 80% of them seen just once.

The rearrangement links TRBV6-2 or TRBV6-3 to TRBJ1-1; TRBD1 is a possible D gene (5 bases). Sequences were obtained from peripheral blood. The sequence was collected from a woman aged 25 to 45 with COVID-19, enrolled during active disease. The CDR3 DNA sequence: TGTGCCAGCAGTTCCCCTTCAGGGATTGAAGCTTTCTTT. It specifies CASSSPSGIEAFF.